This TCR beta chain was identified in a study of early T cells in non-severe SARS-CoV-2 infection. As for the study in general: Sequenced bulk RNA came from whole blood that was unsorted, and chains were unpaired.

Tagging with unique molecular identifiers was applied to individual cDNA molecules. TCRdb used MiXCR to reprocess the 5' RACE reads, holding one entry per CDR3 protein. This sample has approximately 97,000 distinct CDR3 sequences, with 8% to 13% found just once. Regarding this clonotype: Antigen: not known.

The CDR3 extends over 13 amino acids. Germline CDR1 and CDR2: LNHNV and YYDKDF (reference sequence). V lost 5 bases and J 5 bases, leaving 10 bases between the germline ends. The study, taken as a whole, reports: Lookups in VDJdb leaned toward anti-spike CD8 responses and missed private and CD4 specificities.

The TCR sequence derives from an adult who was a healthcare worker with PCR-confirmed SARS-CoV-2 infection or an uninfected control (not recorded which). The gene calls are TRBV15 and TRBJ2-1; D is perhaps TRBD1 or TRBD2 (5 bases each). Sample: whole blood, taken at baseline. As DNA, the CDR3 is TGTGCCACCAGCGGGGGACGGAACAATGAGCAGTTCTTC. Protein product: CATSGGRNNEQFF.